These T cell receptor beta chains were read from a single sample in a study of control samples from healthy donors and cancer patients. Sequencing used immunoSEQ multiplex PCR; TCRdb keeps in-frame clones, though not all of them. The table records about 130,000 clones, more than 85% of them present only once. The specimen sequenced was blood. These receptors all come from a man aged 18-30 years in good health. CDR3s include the opening cysteine and the closing phenylalanine or tryptophan. A D gene is named only where the DNA matches it firmly. The size of a clone is reported for some rows only, either as once, few or many, or as a class for expanded clones.

size: NA; J: TRBJ1-2; V: TRBV30; D: NA; CDR3: CAWSVRGGYGYTF; DNA: TGTGCCTGGAGTGTGAGGGGCGGTTACGGCTACACCTTC
size: NA; J: TRBJ1-4; V: TRBV28; D: TRBD1; CDR3: CASSPSEKDRGPTNEKLFF; DNA: TGTGCCAGCAGTCCTTCAGAAAAGGACAGGGGGCCAACTAATGAAAAACTGTTTTTT
size: NA; J: TRBJ1-6; V: TRBV6-1; D: NA; CDR3: CASSEAEGRVNSPLHF; DNA: TGTGCCAGCAGTGAAGCGGAGGGCAGGGTAAATTCACCCCTCCACTTT
size: NA; J: TRBJ1-1; V: TRBV4-1; D: NA; CDR3: CASSLRTGRRNTEAFF; DNA: TGCGCCAGCAGCCTCAGGACGGGACGGAGGAACACTGAAGCTTTCTTT
size: NA; J: TRBJ2-7; V: TRBV27; D: NA; CDR3: CASSLGVPSYEQYF; DNA: TGTGCCAGCAGTTTAGGGGTCCCTTCCTACGAGCAGTACTTC
size: NA; J: TRBJ1-4; V: TRBV12-5; D: TRBD1; CDR3: CASGPGQATNEKLFF; DNA: TGTGCTAGTGGCCCCGGACAGGCAACTAATGAAAAACTGTTTTTT
size: NA; J: TRBJ1-5; V: TRBV30; D: NA; CDR3: CAWSGGVSNQPQHF; DNA: TGTGCCTGGAGTGGAGGGGTCAGCAATCAGCCCCAGCATTTT
size: NA; J: TRBJ1-2; V: TRBV27; D: NA; CDR3: CASSLGSIPSLYGYTF; DNA: TGTGCCAGCAGCCTGGGGTCGATCCCCTCACTCTATGGCTACACCTTC
size: NA; J: TRBJ1-1; V: TRBV12-3/TRBV12-4; D: NA; CDR3: CASRKDLNTEAFF; DNA: TGTGCCAGCAGAAAAGACCTGAACACTGAAGCTTTCTTT
size: NA; J: TRBJ1-6; V: TRBV5-1; D: NA; CDR3: CASSDGTGAGNSPLHF; DNA: TGCGCCAGCAGCGACGGCACAGGTGCCGGGAATTCACCCCTCCACTTT
size: once; J: TRBJ1-1; V: TRBV12-3/TRBV12-4; D: TRBD1; CDR3: CASSLQGITEAFF; DNA: TGTGCCAGCAGTCTACAGGGGATCACTGAAGCTTTCTTT
size: NA; J: TRBJ2-7; V: TRBV14; D: NA; CDR3: CASSLWALGKHEQYF; DNA: TGTGCCAGCAGCCTTTGGGCTTTGGGGAAACACGAGCAGTACTTC
size: NA; J: TRBJ1-5; V: TRBV4-1; D: NA; CDR3: CASSQDYRQNQPQHF; DNA: TGCGCCAGCAGCCAAGATTACCGGCAAAATCAGCCCCAGCATTTT
size: once; J: TRBJ1-2; V: TRBV5-4; D: TRBD1; CDR3: CASSLAWDRLNYGYTF; DNA: TGTGCCAGCAGCTTGGCCTGGGACAGGCTAAACTATGGCTACACCTTC
size: NA; J: TRBJ1-1; V: TRBV19; D: NA; CDR3: CASSIGAANTEAFF; DNA: TGTGCCAGTAGTATAGGGGCAGCGAACACTGAAGCTTTCTTT
size: NA; J: TRBJ2-3; V: TRBV29-1; D: NA; CDR3: CSVRGRATDTQYF; DNA: TGCAGCGTTCGGGGGCGCGCCACAGATACGCAGTATTTT
size: NA; J: TRBJ1-4; V: TRBV4-2; D: NA; CDR3: CASSQDLWVGEKLFF; DNA: TGTGCCAGCAGCCAAGATCTCTGGGTAGGGGAAAAACTGTTTTTT